The clone carrying this T cell receptor beta chain appeared a few times. Other DNA sequences in the sample encode the same CDR3. Donors contributed one heparinised blood draw apiece, averaging about 116 mL. This sample was included in a study of beta chain features in type 1 diabetes. CDR1 and CDR2 from the germline V gene are SGHTA and FQGNSA. Deletions cut 0 bases from V and 8 bases from J, with 5 bases between. CDR3 size: 12 residues. What was sequenced were expressed TCRB transcripts, since all of the isolated RNA had been reverse transcribed. The method was immunoSEQ multiplex PCR; TCRdb's version includes in-frame clones alone and lacks a portion of them. The sample holds around 450,000 clones, approximately 10% seen once.

Sequences were obtained from naive CD4+ T cells from blood. The TCR originated in a woman between 18 and 30 years old in good health. The rearrangement joins TRBV7-2 to TRBJ2-1, with D unresolved. CDR3 region: CASSLAGYEQFF. The CDR3 nucleotides are TGTGCCAGCAGCTTAGCGGGGTATGAGCAGTTCTTC.